This T cell receptor (beta chain) is drawn from a study of T cell responses to AZD1222 COVID-19 vaccine. About this clone itself: Its antigen is undetermined.

Findings and limits, study-wide: The donor group comprised mostly white British people and more females; the analysis possibly underestimated clonal diversity. Reportedly, nearly half the spike-specific TCRs target unmutated variant regions. Vaccine-associated CD4 TCRs ranged over spike, dominating at 160-218 and 743-854. It was only after the peak T cell response that any repertoires were sampled.

Measured with immunoSEQ multiplex PCR; TCRdb has only the in-frame clones, and not every one. Among 25,000 to 35,000 clones listed, around 80% were seen once. The source material was peripheral blood, sampled on day 0 of AZD1222 vaccination. The receptor was derived from an adult in good health.

The CDR3 reads CASRPQGLHEQYV. DNA of the CDR3: TGTGCCAGCAGACCACAGGGGCTCCACGAGCAGTACGTC. The gene calls are TRBV6-5 and TRBJ2-7; 7 bases fit TRBD1. The germline V gene encodes CDR1 MNHEY and CDR2 SVGAGI. The CDR3 loop spans 13 amino acids. The ends lost 6 bases at V and 5 bases at J; junction bases unmatched: 7.